The rows below give T cell receptor beta chains drawn from one sample of a study of T cell responses to AZD1222 COVID-19 vaccine. Profiling relied on immunoSEQ multiplex PCR, and the TCRdb table lists in-frame clones only, not all of them. This table has around 87,000 clones, 65% to 90% appearing once. Sequencing used peripheral blood, obtained on day 0 of AZD1222 vaccination. The receptors here all came from an adult in good health. Each CDR3 is given with its conserved first and last residue. D genes are given only for firm matches. Clone size is shown for a subset of rows, as once, few, many or a class of expanded clone.

>TRBJ1-3|NA|NA|TRBV30
CAWSVIAGNTIYF
TGTGCCTGGAGTGTTATAGCCGGAAACACCATATATTTT
>TRBJ2-7|NA|NA|TRBV6-5
CASRVGSSSPYEQYF
TGTGCCAGCAGGGTGGGGAGCAGCTCGCCCTACGAGCAGTACTTC
>TRBJ2-3|NA|NA|TRBV7-3
CASSLRRGSTDTQYF
TGTGCCAGCAGCTTAAGGCGCGGGAGCACAGATACGCAGTATTTT
>TRBJ2-1|NA|TRBD2|TRBV5-1
CASSLEAGGANEQFF
TGCGCCAGCAGCTTGGAGGCGGGAGGAGCCAATGAGCAGTTCTTC
>TRBJ2-7|NA|NA|TRBV19
CASTQTGELSYEQYF
TGTGCCAGTACCCAGACAGGTGAACTCTCCTACGAGCAGTACTTC
>TRBJ2-5|NA|NA|TRBV7-2
CASRRNFRGQETQYF
TGTGCCAGCAGGCGCAATTTTCGGGGCCAGGAGACCCAGTACTTC
>TRBJ2-3|NA|TRBD2|TRBV7-2
CASRPGTNTDTQYF
TGTGCCAGCAGGCCCGGGACTAACACAGATACGCAGTATTTT
>TRBJ2-1|NA|TRBD2|TRBV4-2
CASSPSTSGLYNEQFF
TGTGCCAGCAGCCCAAGTACTAGCGGCCTCTACAATGAGCAGTTCTTC
>TRBJ1-4|NA|NA|TRBV28
CASSSPEGANEKLFF
TGTGCCAGCAGTTCCCCAGAGGGGGCTAATGAAAAACTGTTTTTT
>TRBJ2-1|NA|NA|TRBV21-1
CASSKWGRSYNEQFF
TGTGCCAGCAGCAAATGGGGGAGGTCCTACAATGAGCAGTTCTTC
>TRBJ1-6|few|TRBD1|TRBV19
CASSISGQGNSPLHF
TGTGCCAGTAGTATCTCCGGACAGGGGAATTCACCCCTCCACTTT
>TRBJ2-7|NA|NA|TRBV28
CASKRQQPNYEQYF
TGTGCCAGCAAGCGGCAGCAACCTAACTACGAGCAGTACTTC
>TRBJ2-7|once|NA|TRBV7-2
CASSLRPPGTITYEQYF
TGTGCCAGCAGCTTAAGACCGCCCGGGACAATTACCTACGAGCAGTACTTC
>TRBJ1-5|NA|NA|TRBV30
CAWSGLGPQHF
TGTGCCTGGAGTGGGTTAGGGCCCCAGCATTTT